What follows are 27 T cell receptor beta chains derived from one specimen sequenced in a study of OX40 agonist ivuxolimab in advanced cancers. The receptor library was made with the immunoSEQ multiplex PCR assay. TCRdb carries this immuneACCESS record with in-frame sequences only. Its versions omit some clonotypes, under half of them owing to an unresolved V gene in the studies checked, with the rest unexplained. The sample table records tens of thousands of clones; about nine tenths of these occur just once. Just under 25% of the sample comes from the top ten. This specimen was CD4+ or CD8+ T cells sorted from blood, taken in a trial of the OX40 agonist ivuxolimab. These receptors were collected from an adult with an advanced solid tumor such as melanoma, head and neck, liver or kidney cancer.

The chain has TRBV19 and TRBJ2-1, with 8 nucleotides matching TRBD1. Trimming removed 4 bases from V and 6 bases from J; junction bases left unmatched: 5. This CDR3 is 14 amino acids long. Germline V gene sequence: CDR1 LNHDA, CDR2 SQIVND (reference sequence). The CDR3 sequence is CASSTGTGFNEQFF. The DNA for the CDR3 is TGTGCCAGTAGTACTGGGACAGGTTTCAATGAGCAGTTCTTC.

CDR3 region: CASRQGRIVRAGNTIYF. The CDR3, as DNA: TGCGCCAGCAGACAGGGACGGATAGTTCGGGCTGGAAACACCATATATTTT. J is TRBJ1-3 and V is TRBV23-1, with D maybe TRBD1 (6 bases). TRBV23-1 is treated as an ORF (open reading frame) with a function not yet certain. CDR3 size: 17 residues. Between the trimmed V and J ends, which lost 6 bases and 2 bases, there was a span of 20 bases.

This clone occurred once. The chain employs TRBV6-5 and TRBJ1-2, with D possibly matching TRBD1 (5 bases). The CDR3 is 14 amino acids. The germline gives CDR1 MNHEY, CDR2 SVGAGI. V shed 2 bases and J shed 2 bases, with 9 bases lying between them. As DNA, the CDR3 is TGTGCCAGCAGTTACAATTCAGGGAACTATGGCTACACCTTC. Translation: CASSYNSGNYGYTF.

The V gene is TRBV11-2, the J gene TRBJ2-3; 8 bases line up with TRBD2. The germline gives CDR1 SGHAT, CDR2 FQNNGV. V lost 2 bases, J lost 1 base, and 2 bases stayed unmatched. The CDR3 loop spans 15 amino acids. CDR3 nucleotide sequence: TGTGCCAGCAGCTTAAGCGGGAGCGGCACAGATACGCAGTATTTT. Amino acid sequence: CASSLSGSGTDTQYF.

This clone was found once. The chain couples TRBV7-6 to TRBJ1-1; TRBD1 aligns across 8 bases. The CDR3 is made up of 17 amino acids. Germline loops: CDR1 SGHVS, CDR2 FNYEAQ. V trimming: 5 bases; J trimming: 0 bases; junction bases outside the gene matches: 11. Here the CDR3 reads CASSTGQGENMNTEAFF. The CDR3, as DNA: TGTGCCAGCAGCACCGGACAGGGAGAAAATATGAACACTGAAGCTTTCTTT.

J is TRBJ1-5 and V is TRBV7-6; D is ambiguous. CDR3 length: 15 residues. Per germline, CDR1 SGHVS and CDR2 FNYEAQ. Deletions cut 5 bases from V and 0 bases from J, with 11 bases between. CDR3 DNA sequence: TGTGCCAGCAGCCTCCAAGCGTATAGCAATCAGCCCCAGCATTTT. Its translation is CASSLQAYSNQPQHF.

This clone appeared once. This chain joins TRBV29-1 and TRBJ2-7; 7 bases are a match to TRBD2. CDR3 length: 14 amino acids. Trimming took 6 bases from V and 4 from J; bases not matched to a gene: 12. Germline values: CDR1 SQVTM, CDR2 ANQGSEA. For the CDR3, the DNA is TGCAGCGTCACGATAGCGGGCTTGGGGTACGAGCAGTACTTC. Residues: CSVTIAGLGYEQYF.

This clone was seen once. CDR3 amino acids: CASSMTGSHNEQFF. In nucleotides, the CDR3 is TGTGCCAGCAGTATGACCGGAAGTCACAATGAGCAGTTCTTC. The rearrangement links TRBV27 to TRBJ2-1, with no clear D. The CDR3 consists of 14 residues. Germline V gene lookup returns CDR1 MNHEY and CDR2 SMNVEV (reference sequence). V lost 5 bases to trimming and J lost 5 bases, with 13 bases between them.

The chain is built from TRBV19 and TRBJ2-1; 7 bases align to TRBD2. Germline CDR1 is LNHDA and CDR2 is SQIVND (reference sequence). This CDR3 region has 14 residues. Trimming at V came to 8 bases and at J to 5 bases, leaving 9 bases not matched to a gene. CDR3 sequence reads: CASLIPGGNNEQFF. The CDR3 DNA reads as TGTGCCAGTCTTATCCCCGGGGGGAACAATGAGCAGTTCTTC. Using reference TRBV19 and TRBJ2-1 for the parts outside the CDR3, the full variable domain is DGGITQSPKYLFRKEGQNVTLSCEQNLNHDAMYWYRQDPGQGLRLIYYSQIVNDFQKGDIAEGYSVSREKKESFPLTVTSAQKNPTAFYLCASLIPGGNNEQFFGPGTRLTVL.

The chain couples TRBV4-1 to TRBJ1-4; a possible D gene is TRBD1 (5 bases). Per the germline V gene, CDR1 is MGHRA and CDR2 is YSYEKL. The CDR3 is 15 amino acids. Trimming pared 2 bases from V and 8 bases from J, leaving 15 bases between. Written as DNA, the CDR3 is TGCGCCAGCAGCCAACCGAGCCGGGACTACGAAAAACTGTTTTTT. This translates into CASSQPSRDYEKLFF.

The chain couples TRBV5-5 to TRBJ2-3; 7 nucleotides match TRBD1. CDR3 length: 16 amino acids. Per the germline V gene, CDR1 is SGHKS and CDR2 is YYEKEE (reference sequence). V gave up 1 base and J gave up 2 bases; unmatched junction bases: 7. The CDR3 region is CASSLTGASFTDTQYF. As DNA, the CDR3 is TGTGCCAGCAGCTTGACAGGGGCCTCCTTCACAGATACGCAGTATTTT.

The J gene is TRBJ1-4, the V gene TRBV10-2; D remains ambiguous. The CDR3 covers 18 residues. From germline, CDR1 is WSHSY and CDR2 SAAADI. Trimming pared 0 bases from V and 0 bases from J, leaving 14 bases between. CDR3 region: CASSESGQVTATNEKLFF. Here the CDR3 DNA reads TGCGCCAGCAGTGAGTCTGGGCAGGTTACTGCAACTAATGAAAAACTGTTTTTT.

The chain has TRBV5-1 and TRBJ2-5, with D maybe TRBD1 (6 bases). The DNA matches TRBJ2-7 better at its end, which makes the J call doubtful. This CDR3 comprises 13 residues. Germline V gene lookup returns CDR1 SGHRS and CDR2 YFSETQ. The CDR3 sequence is CASSAPRGLEQYF. The CDR3 DNA reads as TGCGCCAGCAGTGCTCCCAGGGGTCTCGAGCAGTACTTC.

Only one count was recorded for this clone. The chain has TRBV27 and TRBJ2-3; D not resolved. Germline assignment: CDR1 MNHEY and CDR2 SMNVEV (reference sequence). V lost 10 bases and J 4 bases, leaving 12 bases between the germline ends. This CDR3 contains 12 residues. As DNA, the CDR3 is TGTGCCACCGCGACGGGCCCAGATACGCAGTATTTT. Protein sequence: CATATGPDTQYF.

The chain employs TRBV13 and TRBJ2-7; D possibly corresponds to TRBD2 (5 bases). Germline assignment: CDR1 PRHDT and CDR2 FYEKMQ (reference sequence). This CDR3 has 13 amino acids. V was cut by 6 bases and J by 0 bases, with 9 bases left in between. In DNA, the CDR3 is TGTGCCAGCAGACTAGAGAGCTCCTACGAGCAGTACTTC. Its protein is CASRLESSYEQYF.

The CDR3 DNA reads TGTGCCAGCAGCCACCCGTCCACAGGGAATCCTGAAGCTTTCTTT. Amino acids: CASSHPSTGNPEAFF. This chain connects TRBV7-8 to TRBJ1-1, with a possible D match to TRBD1 (6 bases). V gave up 5 bases and J gave up 6 bases, with 19 bases separating them. The CDR3 is 15 residues long. In germline, CDR1 is SGHVS, CDR2 FQNEAQ.

This clone was found once. The V gene is TRBV14, the J gene TRBJ2-7; TRBD2 might be the D (5 bases). Germline CDR1 reads SGHDN; CDR2 reads FVKESK. Between the trimmed V and J ends, which lost 8 bases and 0 bases, there was a span of 14 bases. The length of the CDR3 is 14 residues. CDR3 DNA: TGTGCCAGCTCGGTGAGCGGTAGCTCCTACGAGCAGTACTTC. It specifies CASSVSGSSYEQYF.

This clone occurred a few times. The rearrangement joins TRBV10-2 to TRBJ2-7; D gene ambiguous. Germline CDR1 WSHSY, CDR2 SAAADI. Trimming removed 6 bases at V and 5 bases at J, with 5 bases between. The CDR3 consists of 10 residues. For the CDR3, the DNA is TGCGCCAGCAGGGGGAACGAGCAGTACTTC. Its protein product is CASRGNEQYF.

This chain uses TRBV4-1 with TRBJ2-1, with a weak D call TRBD1 (5 bases). The CDR3 is 17 residues long. Germline V CDR1 and CDR2: MGHRA, YSYEKL. Trimming pared 3 bases from V and 6 bases from J, leaving 21 bases between. The CDR3 reads CASSQVLGHLLGNEQFF. The CDR3, as DNA: TGCGCCAGCAGCCAGGTCCTCGGACACCTTCTGGGCAATGAGCAGTTCTTC.

The chain recombines TRBV4-2 with TRBJ2-2, with 7 bases that match TRBD2. Trimming cost V 5 bases and J 7 bases; bases outside gene matches: 13. The CDR3 is 16 residues long. The germline V gene encodes CDR1 LGHNA and CDR2 YNFKEQ. DNA of the CDR3: TGTGCCAGCAGCGGGCACCTAGCGGTAGAGGGCGGGGAGCTGTTTTTT. Its protein product is CASSGHLAVEGGELFF.

The CDR3 here is CASSLRGYGTQYF. CDR3 nucleotide sequence: TGTGCCAGCAGTTTAAGGGGGTATGGGACCCAGTACTTC. V usage is TRBV27 and J usage is TRBJ2-5, with D possibly matching TRBD1 (6 bases). The CDR3 is made up of 13 amino acids. Deletions cut 2 bases from V and 7 bases from J, with 11 bases between. CDR1 is MNHEY and CDR2 is SMNVEV in the germline V gene (reference sequence).

The V call is TRBV25-1, the J call TRBJ1-4; possibly TRBD1 for D (6 bases). From germline, CDR1 is MGHDK and CDR2 SYGVNS. The V end was cut by 8 bases, the J end by 3 bases, with 13 bases between. The CDR3 runs to 14 residues. The CDR3 nucleotides read TGTGCCAGCGGCGAGACAGGTGCTAATGAAAAACTGTTTTTT. Its translation is CASGETGANEKLFF.

The chain employs TRBV4-3 and TRBJ2-7; D possibly corresponds to TRBD2 (6 bases). The CDR3 has 15 residues. Trimming removed 0 bases at V and 0 bases at J, with 9 bases between. Germline V lookup: CDR1 LGHNA, CDR2 YSLEER. The CDR3 coding sequence is TGCGCCAGCAGCCAAGATACCGGGAGCTCCTACGAGCAGTACTTC. Its protein product is CASSQDTGSSYEQYF.

This chain joins TRBV6-6 and TRBJ2-7, with D unresolved. The V end was cut by 0 bases, the J end by 3 bases, with 9 bases between. The germline gives CDR1 MNHNY, CDR2 SVGAGI (reference sequence). CDR3 length: 14 amino acids. Here the CDR3 DNA reads TGTGCCAGCAGTTACTCGAGTCCCATCTACGAGCAGTACTTC. As protein: CASSYSSPIYEQYF.

As to this clone: The same CDR3 also results from other DNA sequences found in this sample. The V and J genes are TRBV2 and TRBJ2-7; D perhaps matches TRBD1 (5 bases). V was clipped by 5 bases and J by 3 bases, with 5 bases between them. Germline loops: CDR1 SNHLY, CDR2 FYNNEI. The CDR3 loop spans 11 amino acids. The chain's CDR3 is CASSTGYEQYF. DNA of the CDR3: TGTGCCAGCAGTACAGGCTACGAGCAGTACTTC.

The rearrangement uses TRBV9 and TRBJ2-1; 11 bases are shared with TRBD2. With 4 bases clipped from V and 5 bases from J, the junction kept 20 bases outside the gene matches. The CDR3 sequence is 20 residues long. Germline assignment: CDR1 SGDLS and CDR2 YYNGEE. This chain's CDR3 is CASSIPRDRVSTSGNNEQFF. The CDR3 DNA sequence: TGTGCCAGCAGCATCCCTCGGGACAGGGTCTCGACTAGCGGGAACAATGAGCAGTTCTTC.

This rearrangement joins TRBV11-2 to TRBJ2-7; TRBD2 might be the D (6 bases). The CDR3 has 13 residues. The germline gives CDR1 SGHAT, CDR2 FQNNGV. Trimming pared 10 bases from V and 1 base from J, leaving 14 bases between. This CDR3 reads CATRGTLSYEQYF. In nucleotides, the CDR3 is TGTGCCACCCGGGGGACTCTTTCCTACGAGCAGTACTTC.